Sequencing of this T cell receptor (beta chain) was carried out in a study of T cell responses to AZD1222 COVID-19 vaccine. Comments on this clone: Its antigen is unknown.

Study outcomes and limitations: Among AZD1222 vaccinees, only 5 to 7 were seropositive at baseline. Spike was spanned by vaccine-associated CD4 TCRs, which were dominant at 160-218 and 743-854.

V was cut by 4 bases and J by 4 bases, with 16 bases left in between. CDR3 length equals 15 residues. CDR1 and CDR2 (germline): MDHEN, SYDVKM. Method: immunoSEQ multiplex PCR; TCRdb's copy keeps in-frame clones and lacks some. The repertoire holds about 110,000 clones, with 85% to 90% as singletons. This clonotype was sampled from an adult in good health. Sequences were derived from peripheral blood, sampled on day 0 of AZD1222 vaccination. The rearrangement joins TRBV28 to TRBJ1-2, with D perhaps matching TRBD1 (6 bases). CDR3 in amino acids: CASSSSDSSVYGYTF. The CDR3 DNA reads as TGTGCCAGCAGTTCATCGGACAGTTCCGTCTATGGCTACACCTTC.